The 23 T cell receptor beta chains listed next were all sequenced from one sample in a study of blood T cell repertoires in COVID-19 (dated by TCRdb to the early 2020s). The library relied on the immunoSEQ multiplex PCR assay. TCRdb's version of the immuneACCESS table is confined to in-frame rearrangements and falls short of the full clone set. An unresolved V gene accounts for under half of the shortfall where checked; the remainder is of unknown origin. In this sample the table shows 30,000 to 35,000 clones, around 90% of which occur a single time. In total, the top ten clones hold 9.9% of the sample. The sequenced sample consisted of peripheral blood. The source is a human donor with active COVID-19. The donor label of this sample is uncertain.

This chain links TRBV7-2 with TRBJ2-4; D is perhaps TRBD2 (6 bases). V dropped 5 bases and J dropped 1 base, with 15 bases sitting between them. CDR1 SGHTA and CDR2 FQGNSA come from the germline V gene. This CDR3 has 16 amino acids. The CDR3: CASSRDWDSAKNIQYF. In DNA form, the CDR3 reads TGTGCCAGCAGCCGGGACTGGGACTCTGCCAAAAACATTCAGTACTTC.

The rearrangement joins TRBV13 to TRBJ1-2, with 7 bases that match TRBD1. Trimming cost V 5 bases and J 4 bases; bases outside gene matches: 10. Per the germline V gene, CDR1 is PRHDT and CDR2 is FYEKMQ (reference sequence). CDR3 length equals 15 residues. In nucleotides, the CDR3 is TGTGCCAGCAGCAACCGGGACAGTATTAGCTATGGCTACACCTTC. Protein product: CASSNRDSISYGYTF.

The chain joins TRBV4-1 to TRBJ1-6; TRBD1 matches at 9 bases. CDR1 MGHRA and CDR2 YSYEKL come from the germline V gene. This CDR3 has 16 residues. V shed 1 base, J shed 7 bases, and the junction held 5 bases outside the gene matches. CDR3 loop: CASSQVGDRENSPLHF. For the CDR3, the DNA is TGCGCCAGCAGCCAAGTGGGGGACAGGGAGAATTCACCCCTCCACTTT.

CDR3 amino acids: CSVVGGGNYEQYF. The CDR3 nucleotides are TGCAGCGTTGTCGGGGGAGGTAACTACGAGCAGTACTTC. The J gene is TRBJ2-7, the V gene TRBV29-1; TRBD2 might be the D (6 bases). This CDR3 region has 13 residues. The germline V gene encodes CDR1 SQVTM and CDR2 ANQGSEA. V was shortened by 4 bases and J by 3 bases, with 13 bases between the two germline ends.

The gene calls are TRBV9 and TRBJ2-1; TRBD1 is a possible D gene (8 bases). Germline V gives CDR1 SGDLS, CDR2 YYNGEE. The CDR3 is 15 residues long. Trimming shortened V by 4 bases and J by 4 bases, and 15 bases separated the two germline ends. This CDR3 reads CASSPQGGGYNEQFF. CDR3 nucleotides: TGTGCCAGCAGCCCACAGGGGGGGGGTTACAATGAGCAGTTCTTC.

V usage is TRBV29-1 and J usage is TRBJ1-6; 8 bases match TRBD1. Germline-derived CDR1 and CDR2 are SQVTM and ANQGSEA. The CDR3 extends over 16 amino acids. The ends lost 3 bases at V and 7 bases at J; junction bases unmatched: 11. CDR3 nucleotides: TGCAGCGTTGAGGAGGGACAGGCGCCTGGAAATTCACCCCTCCACTTT. It codes for CSVEEGQAPGNSPLHF. The full variable domain, in which reference TRBV29-1 and TRBJ1-6 provide the parts outside the CDR3, is SAVISQKPSRDICQRGTSLTIQCQVDSQVTMMFWYRQQPGQSLTLIATANQGSEATYESGFVIDKFPISRPNLTFSTLTVSNMSPEDSSIYLCSVEEGQAPGNSPLHFGNGTRLTVT.

The V and J genes are TRBV28 and TRBJ1-3; D is perhaps TRBD1 (6 bases). V gave up 1 base and J gave up 0 bases, with 19 bases separating them. This CDR3 has 19 amino acids. Germline CDR1 reads MDHEN; CDR2 reads SYDVKM. The CDR3 reads CASSLSGPTGLSSGNTIYF. The CDR3 DNA reads as TGTGCCAGCAGTTTATCCGGCCCTACAGGGCTATCCTCTGGAAACACCATATATTTT.

The chain links TRBV12-3 or TRBV12-4 to TRBJ1-1; D not resolved. This CDR3 is built from 13 residues. The germline V and J ends were trimmed by 3 bases and 3 bases, with 8 bases remaining between them. CDR3 loop: CASSFLQDTEAFF. The CDR3 DNA follows: TGTGCCAGCAGTTTTCTTCAGGACACTGAAGCTTTCTTT.

The V call is TRBV27, the J call TRBJ2-7; 8 nucleotides line up with TRBD2. The germline V gene encodes CDR1 MNHEY and CDR2 SMNVEV (reference sequence). The ends lost 6 bases at V and 3 bases at J; junction bases unmatched: 4. The CDR3 has 13 amino acids. Written as DNA, the CDR3 is TGTGCCAGCAGCCGTAGCGGGAACTACGAGCAGTACTTC. Residues: CASSRSGNYEQYF.

The gene calls are TRBV6-2 or TRBV6-3 and TRBJ1-5; TRBD1 might be the D (6 bases). Trimming removed 2 bases at V and 2 bases at J, with 10 bases between. The V gene's germline CDR1 is MNHEY and CDR2 SVGEGT. The CDR3 totals 15 residues. The CDR3 coding sequence is TGTGCCAGCAGTTACGGGGGGGCTGGCAATCAGCCCCAGCATTTT. Residues: CASSYGGAGNQPQHF.

V and J are TRBV28 and TRBJ1-6; D remains ambiguous. Germline-derived CDR1 and CDR2 are MDHEN and SYDVKM. V lost 10 bases and J lost 0, with 13 bases in between. The CDR3 covers 15 residues. The CDR3 coding sequence is TGTGCCACCACCCGGGGAAGCTCCTATAATTCACCCCTCCACTTT. Protein product: CATTRGSSYNSPLHF.

The rearrangement links TRBV4-1 to TRBJ1-5; D remains ambiguous. From germline, CDR1 is MGHRA and CDR2 YSYEKL. The CDR3 sequence is 15 residues long. Trimming pared 0 bases from V and 2 bases from J, leaving 8 bases between. DNA of the CDR3: TGCGCCAGCAGCCAAGATTTCCAGGGCAATCAGCCCCAGCATTTT. Protein: CASSQDFQGNQPQHF.

The chain carries TRBV27 and TRBJ2-3, with a possible D match to TRBD2 (5 bases). Looked up from germline, CDR1 is MNHEY and CDR2 is SMNVEV (reference sequence). Trimming took 5 bases from V and 1 from J, leaving 13 bases between them. The CDR3 has 15 residues. CDR3 loop: CASSTTGWRTDTQYF. The CDR3 region has the DNA TGTGCCAGCAGTACCACGGGGTGGCGCACAGATACGCAGTATTTT.

This sequence joins TRBV3-1 (or the pseudogene TRBV3-2) and TRBJ2-4; possibly TRBD1 for D (5 bases). The CDR3 consists of 13 residues. Germline values: CDR1 LGHDT, CDR2 YNNKEL (reference sequence). V lost 1 base and J 4 bases, leaving 5 bases between the germline ends. CDR3 bases: TGTGCCAGCAGCCAAGGACAGAAAAACATTCAGTACTTC. This codes for CASSQGQKNIQYF.

This chain joins TRBV21-1 and TRBJ1-6; the D segment call TRBD1 is taken from the table without a DNA check. TRBV21-1 is annotated as a pseudogene. This CDR3 comprises 17 residues. The CDR3 loop is CASSKPPPDRNNSPLHF. CDR3 DNA sequence: TGTGCCAGCAGCAAACCCCCCCCTGACAGGAACAATTCACCCCTCCACTTT.

The gene calls are TRBV5-8 and TRBJ1-2; weak D call: TRBD1 (6 bases). V was cut by 2 bases and J by 2 bases, with 10 bases left in between. The germline gives CDR1 SGHTS, CDR2 YDEGEE. This CDR3 spans 14 amino acids. CDR3 protein: CASSLGGTNYGYTF. CDR3 nucleotides: TGTGCCAGCAGCTTAGGGGGTACGAACTATGGCTACACCTTC.

The chain carries TRBV15 and TRBJ2-5; 10 nucleotides align to TRBD1. Germline V gene lookup returns CDR1 LNHNV and CDR2 YYDKDF (reference sequence). The CDR3 has 15 residues. The ends lost 5 bases at V and 5 bases at J; junction bases unmatched: 8. The CDR3, as DNA: TGTGCCACCAGCCGCGGGACAGGGGTTGAGGAGACCCAGTACTTC. Protein product: CATSRGTGVEETQYF.

The chain joins TRBV5-4 to TRBJ2-7; D is possibly TRBD1 or TRBD2 (9 bases each). V was shortened by 4 bases and J by 3 bases, with 29 bases between the two germline ends. CDR1 SGHNT and CDR2 YYREEE come from the germline V gene (reference sequence). The CDR3 length is 19 residues. CDR3 region: CASSPGQGKIAGEIYEQYF. For the CDR3, the DNA is TGTGCCAGCAGCCCTGGACAGGGGAAGATAGCGGGGGAAATCTACGAGCAGTACTTC.

The chain recombines TRBV7-9 with TRBJ2-1; TRBD2 aligns across 13 bases. The junction had 3 bases not matched to a gene; V was cut back by 1 base and J by 3 bases. The CDR3 spans 17 residues. Looked up from germline, CDR1 is SEHNR and CDR2 is FQNEAQ (reference sequence). CDR3 in DNA: TGTGCCAGCAGCTTAGGCGGGACTAGCGGGATCTACAATGAGCAGTTCTTC. As protein: CASSLGGTSGIYNEQFF.

The chain joins TRBV24-1 to TRBJ2-4, with D possibly being TRBD1 (6 bases). The V end was cut by 4 bases, the J end by 10 bases, with 13 bases between. Germline V gives CDR1 KGHDR, CDR2 SFDVKD. The CDR3 consists of 13 residues. The CDR3 DNA reads TGTGCCACCAGTGAAAACAGGGACGGGATTCAGTACTTC. Translating gives CATSENRDGIQYF.

The chain joins TRBV4-3 to TRBJ1-5, with TRBD1 as a possible D gene (5 bases). CDR1 is LGHNA and CDR2 is YSLEER in the germline V gene. The length of the CDR3 is 15 residues. Between the trimmed V and J ends, which lost 0 bases and 4 bases, there was a span of 10 bases. The CDR3 spells CASSQDMSGNQPQHF. The CDR3, as DNA: TGCGCCAGCAGCCAAGATATGTCAGGGAATCAGCCCCAGCATTTT.

The chain has TRBV12-3 or TRBV12-4 and TRBJ2-7; TRBD1 aligns across 8 bases. This CDR3 spans 12 amino acids. CDR3 bases: TGTGCTTCCGGACAGGGAATATACGAGCAGTACTTC. Residues: CASGQGIYEQYF.

This rearrangement joins TRBV28 to TRBJ2-2; 7 nucleotides agree with TRBD2. V was clipped by 10 bases and J by 4 bases; unmatched bases: 12. Germline CDR1 is MDHEN and CDR2 is SYDVKM. The length of the CDR3 is 15 residues. CDR3 residues: CAIEGSGIFTGELFF. The CDR3 DNA reads TGTGCCATCGAGGGGAGCGGGATTTTCACCGGGGAGCTGTTTTTT.